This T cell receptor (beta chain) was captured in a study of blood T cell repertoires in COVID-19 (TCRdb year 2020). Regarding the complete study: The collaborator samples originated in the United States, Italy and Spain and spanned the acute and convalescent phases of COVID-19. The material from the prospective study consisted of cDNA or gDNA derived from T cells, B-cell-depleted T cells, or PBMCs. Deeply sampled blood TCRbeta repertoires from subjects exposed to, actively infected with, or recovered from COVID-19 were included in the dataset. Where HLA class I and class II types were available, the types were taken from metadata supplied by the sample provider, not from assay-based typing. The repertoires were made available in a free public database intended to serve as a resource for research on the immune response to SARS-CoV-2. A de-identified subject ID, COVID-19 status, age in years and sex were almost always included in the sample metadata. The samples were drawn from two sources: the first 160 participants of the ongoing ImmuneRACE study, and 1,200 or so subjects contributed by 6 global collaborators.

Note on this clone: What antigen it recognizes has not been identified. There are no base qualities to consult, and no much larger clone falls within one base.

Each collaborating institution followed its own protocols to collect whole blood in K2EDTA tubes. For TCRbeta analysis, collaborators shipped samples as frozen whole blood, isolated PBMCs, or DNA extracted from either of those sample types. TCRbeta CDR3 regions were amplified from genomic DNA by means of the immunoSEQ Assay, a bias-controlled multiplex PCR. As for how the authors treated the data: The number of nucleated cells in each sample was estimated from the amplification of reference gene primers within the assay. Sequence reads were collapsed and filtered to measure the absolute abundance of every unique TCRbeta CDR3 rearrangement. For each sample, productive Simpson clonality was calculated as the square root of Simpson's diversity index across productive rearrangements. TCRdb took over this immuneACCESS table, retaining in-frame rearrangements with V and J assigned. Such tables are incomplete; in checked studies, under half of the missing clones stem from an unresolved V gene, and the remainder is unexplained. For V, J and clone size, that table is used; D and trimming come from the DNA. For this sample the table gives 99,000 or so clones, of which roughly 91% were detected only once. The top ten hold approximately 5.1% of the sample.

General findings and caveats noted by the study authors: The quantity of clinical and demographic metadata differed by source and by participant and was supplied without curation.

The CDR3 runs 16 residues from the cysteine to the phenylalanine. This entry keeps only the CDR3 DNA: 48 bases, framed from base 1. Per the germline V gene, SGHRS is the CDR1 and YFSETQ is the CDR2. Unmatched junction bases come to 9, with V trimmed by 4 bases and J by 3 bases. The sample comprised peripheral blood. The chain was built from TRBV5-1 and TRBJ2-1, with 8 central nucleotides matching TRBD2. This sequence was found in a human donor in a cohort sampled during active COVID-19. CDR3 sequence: CASSLSGSGSYNEQFF. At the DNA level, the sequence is TGCGCCAGCAGCCTGTCGGGGAGCGGGAGCTACAATGAGCAGTTCTTC.